This is a list of T cell receptor beta chains from one sample in a study of T cells after yellow fever vaccination. Using its own MiXCR run on the 5' RACE reads, TCRdb lists one record per CDR3 protein. The sample carries nearly 70,000 distinct CDR3 sequences, just over 6.5% recorded once. Sequenced here: CD8+ T cells sorted from PBMCs, sampled more than 40 days after the first yellow fever vaccination. The receptors originated from a man aged 18 to 30 who received the YFV17D yellow fever vaccine. The CDR3 runs from the conserved cysteine through the conserved F or W. Fields, in order: D gene, V gene, J gene, clone size, CDR3 DNA, CDR3 protein. A D gene is named only where the DNA matches it firmly. Expanded clones are given a class, and other clones once, few, many or no size at all.

D gene: NA; V gene: TRBV6-5; J gene: TRBJ2-2; clone size: many; CDR3 DNA: TGTGCCAGCAGTTATCTGACCCTAGGGTTTGGGGAGCTGTTTTTT; CDR3 protein: CASSYLTLGFGELFF
D gene: NA; V gene: TRBV4-1; J gene: TRBJ2-5; clone size: many; CDR3 DNA: TGCGCCAGCAGCCACGGGAACAGAGAGACCCAGTACTTC; CDR3 protein: CASSHGNRETQYF
D gene: TRBD1; V gene: TRBV12-3/TRBV12-4; J gene: TRBJ2-7; clone size: NA; CDR3 DNA: TGTGCCAGCAGTCTGGACAGGGACGAGCAGTACTTC; CDR3 protein: CASSLDRDEQYF
D gene: NA; V gene: TRBV7-9; J gene: TRBJ2-5; clone size: many; CDR3 DNA: TGTGCCAGCAGCTTAGCACAGGGTGTGGAGACCCAGTACTTC; CDR3 protein: CASSLAQGVETQYF
D gene: NA; V gene: TRBV6-1; J gene: TRBJ2-2; clone size: NA; CDR3 DNA: TGTGCCAGCAAAGCAACGGGGGTTTCCACCGGGGAGCTGTTTTTT; CDR3 protein: CASKATGVSTGELFF
D gene: NA; V gene: TRBV7-9; J gene: TRBJ1-1; clone size: few; CDR3 DNA: TGTGCCAGCAGGGATAATTACGGGAGGAACACTGAAGCTTTCTTT; CDR3 protein: CASRDNYGRNTEAFF
D gene: TRBD2; V gene: TRBV5-4; J gene: TRBJ2-1; clone size: NA; CDR3 DNA: TGTGCCAGCAGCCCCGGACTAGACAATGAGCAGTTCTTC; CDR3 protein: CASSPGLDNEQFF
D gene: TRBD2; V gene: TRBV20-1; J gene: TRBJ2-3; clone size: many; CDR3 DNA: TGCAGTGCCGACGAACCGGGACTAGACGCAGATACGCAGTATTTT; CDR3 protein: CSADEPGLDADTQYF
D gene: NA; V gene: TRBV14; J gene: TRBJ2-1; clone size: many; CDR3 DNA: TGTGCCAGCAGCCAAGAAATAACGGTTCACAATGAGCAGTTCTTC; CDR3 protein: CASSQEITVHNEQFF
D gene: NA; V gene: TRBV4-1; J gene: TRBJ2-5; clone size: few; CDR3 DNA: TGCGCCAGCAGCCAACGAACGCAAGAGACCCAGTACTTC; CDR3 protein: CASSQRTQETQYF
D gene: NA; V gene: TRBV12-3/TRBV12-4; J gene: TRBJ2-1; clone size: few; CDR3 DNA: TGTGCCAGCAGTCACGCTGGGAGGGGGGCGGATGAGCAGTTCTTC; CDR3 protein: CASSHAGRGADEQFF
D gene: NA; V gene: TRBV7-2; J gene: TRBJ2-7; clone size: few; CDR3 DNA: TGTGCCAGCAGACCTAGTACCTCCTACGAGCAGTACTTC; CDR3 protein: CASRPSTSYEQYF
D gene: NA; V gene: TRBV2; J gene: TRBJ2-1; clone size: many; CDR3 DNA: TGTGCCAGCAGTGAAGGGGGTTTCAATGAGCAGTTCTTC; CDR3 protein: CASSEGGFNEQFF
D gene: NA; V gene: TRBV29-1; J gene: TRBJ2-1; clone size: many; CDR3 DNA: TGCAGCGTCGAGGGACGGGAGATTTACAATGAGCAGTTCTTC; CDR3 protein: CSVEGREIYNEQFF
D gene: NA; V gene: TRBV15; J gene: TRBJ2-4; clone size: many; CDR3 DNA: TGTGCCACCTGCGACCCTCCCTCCGGCATTCAGTACTTC; CDR3 protein: CATCDPPSGIQYF
D gene: TRBD2; V gene: TRBV23-1; J gene: TRBJ2-3; clone size: many; CDR3 DNA: TGCGCCAGCAGTCAATCGGGAGCGGGGGAAGGCACAGATACGCAGTATTTT; CDR3 protein: CASSQSGAGEGTDTQYF
D gene: NA; V gene: TRBV5-5; J gene: TRBJ2-1; clone size: many; CDR3 DNA: TGTGCCAGCATGGCGGGTAGAGAGCAGTTCTTC; CDR3 protein: CASMAGREQFF
D gene: NA; V gene: TRBV7-3; J gene: TRBJ1-5; clone size: NA; CDR3 DNA: TGTGCCAGCAGCCCCCCTCTCCCGGGGCACAATCAGCCCCAGCATTTT; CDR3 protein: CASSPPLPGHNQPQHF
D gene: NA; V gene: TRBV12-3/TRBV12-4; J gene: TRBJ2-7; clone size: many; CDR3 DNA: TGTGCCAGCAGTTTAGGAGGGACAAGGTACGAGCAGTACTTC; CDR3 protein: CASSLGGTRYEQYF
D gene: NA; V gene: TRBV4-2; J gene: TRBJ1-4; clone size: many; CDR3 DNA: TGTGCCAGCAGAGTTGTATCTGCAACTAATGAAAAACTGTTTTTT; CDR3 protein: CASRVVSATNEKLFF
D gene: TRBD2; V gene: TRBV11-1; J gene: TRBJ2-3; clone size: many; CDR3 DNA: TGTGCCAGCAGCTTCCCGGGGGGGGCAGATACGCAGTATTTT; CDR3 protein: CASSFPGGADTQYF
D gene: NA; V gene: TRBV12-3/TRBV12-4; J gene: TRBJ1-1; clone size: NA; CDR3 DNA: TGTGCCAGCAGTTTACGTTTGGGGGAGAACACTGAAGCTTTCTTT; CDR3 protein: CASSLRLGENTEAFF
D gene: NA; V gene: TRBV7-6; J gene: TRBJ1-2; clone size: many; CDR3 DNA: TGTGCCAGCAGCTTAGAACGGGGAGGTGGCTATGGCTACACCTTC; CDR3 protein: CASSLERGGGYGYTF
D gene: NA; V gene: TRBV9; J gene: TRBJ2-5; clone size: once; CDR3 DNA: TGTGCCAGCAGCGTTTGGGATCAAGAGACCCAGTACTTC; CDR3 protein: CASSVWDQETQYF
D gene: NA; V gene: TRBV9; J gene: TRBJ2-1; clone size: few; CDR3 DNA: TGTGCCAGCAGCGTGGGGGGTTCGTCACTTTACAATGAGCAGTTCTTC; CDR3 protein: CASSVGGSSLYNEQFF
D gene: NA; V gene: TRBV7-8; J gene: TRBJ1-5; clone size: NA; CDR3 DNA: TGTGCCAGCAGCCCCCCCGGGCGTCAGCCCCAGCATTTT; CDR3 protein: CASSPPGRQPQHF
D gene: TRBD2; V gene: TRBV5-4; J gene: TRBJ2-7; clone size: NA; CDR3 DNA: TGTGCCAGCAGCGACCTAGCGGGGGGGCCATACGAGCAGTACTTC; CDR3 protein: CASSDLAGGPYEQYF